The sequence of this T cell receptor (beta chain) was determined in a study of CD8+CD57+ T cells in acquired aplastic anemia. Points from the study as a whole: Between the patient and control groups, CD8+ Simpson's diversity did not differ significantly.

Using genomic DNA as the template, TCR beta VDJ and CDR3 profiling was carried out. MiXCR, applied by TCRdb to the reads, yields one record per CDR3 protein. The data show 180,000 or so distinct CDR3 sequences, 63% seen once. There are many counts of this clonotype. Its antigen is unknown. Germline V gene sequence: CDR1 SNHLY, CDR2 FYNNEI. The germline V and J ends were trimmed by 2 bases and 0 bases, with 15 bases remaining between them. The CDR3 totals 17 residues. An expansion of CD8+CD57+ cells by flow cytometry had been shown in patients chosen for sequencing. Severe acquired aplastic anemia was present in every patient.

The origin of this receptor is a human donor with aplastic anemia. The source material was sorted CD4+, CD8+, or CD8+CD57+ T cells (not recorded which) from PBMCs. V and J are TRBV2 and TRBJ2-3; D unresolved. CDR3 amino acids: CASSESRDGPSTDTQYF. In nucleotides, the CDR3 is TGTGCCAGCAGTGAAAGTCGTGACGGCCCTAGCACAGATACGCAGTATTTT.